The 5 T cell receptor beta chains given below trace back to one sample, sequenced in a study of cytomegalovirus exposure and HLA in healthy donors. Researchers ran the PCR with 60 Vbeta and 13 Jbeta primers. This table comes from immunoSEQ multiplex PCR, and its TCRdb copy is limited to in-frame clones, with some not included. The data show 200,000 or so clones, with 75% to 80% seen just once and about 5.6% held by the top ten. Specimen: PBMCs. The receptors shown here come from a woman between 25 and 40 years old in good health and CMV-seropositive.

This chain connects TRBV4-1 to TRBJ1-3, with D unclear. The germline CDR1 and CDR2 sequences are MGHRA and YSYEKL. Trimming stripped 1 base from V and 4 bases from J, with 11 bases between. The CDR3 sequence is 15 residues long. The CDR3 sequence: CASSQGAQPGNTIYF. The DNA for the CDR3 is TGCGCCAGCAGCCAAGGGGCGCAACCAGGAAACACCATATATTTT.

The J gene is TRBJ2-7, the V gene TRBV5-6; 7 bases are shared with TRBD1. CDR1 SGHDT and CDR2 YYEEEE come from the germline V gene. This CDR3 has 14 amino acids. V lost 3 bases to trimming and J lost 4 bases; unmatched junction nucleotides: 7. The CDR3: CASSWDRGWYEQYF. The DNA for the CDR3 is TGTGCCAGCAGCTGGGACAGAGGTTGGTACGAGCAGTACTTC.

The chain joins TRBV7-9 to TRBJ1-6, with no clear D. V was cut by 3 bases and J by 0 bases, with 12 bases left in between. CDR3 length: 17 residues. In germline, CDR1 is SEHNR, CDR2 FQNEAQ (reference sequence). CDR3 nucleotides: TGTGCCAGCAGCTTTGTTGTCCGACTCTCCTATAATTCACCCCTCCACTTT. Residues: CASSFVVRLSYNSPLHF.

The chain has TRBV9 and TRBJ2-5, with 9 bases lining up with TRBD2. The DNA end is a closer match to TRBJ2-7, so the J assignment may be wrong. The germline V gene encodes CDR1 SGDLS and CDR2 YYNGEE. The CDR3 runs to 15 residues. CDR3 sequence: CASSVEAGGSYEQYF. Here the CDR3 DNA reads TGTGCCAGCAGCGTAGAGGCGGGGGGGTCCTACGAGCAGTACTTC.

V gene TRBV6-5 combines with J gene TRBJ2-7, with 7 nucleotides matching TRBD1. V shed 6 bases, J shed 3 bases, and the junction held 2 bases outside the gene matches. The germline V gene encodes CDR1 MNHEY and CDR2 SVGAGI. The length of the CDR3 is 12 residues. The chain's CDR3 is CASSRTGYEQYF. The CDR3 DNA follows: TGTGCCAGCAGCCGGACAGGCTACGAGCAGTACTTC.